This TCR beta chain comes out of a study of cytomegalovirus exposure and HLA in healthy donors. Study outcomes and limitations: A few of the chains that were CMV-associated were confirmed in vitro to be specific for CMV antigens. The authors later linked a missense DCLRE1C variant to TCR beta V- and J-gene trimming.

Unmatched junction bases numbered 9, after V lost 2 bases and J lost 5 bases. This CDR3 is built from 17 residues. Germline lookup yields CDR1 MGHDK and CDR2 SYGVNS. A multiplex PCR was run with 60 Vbeta primers and 13 Jbeta primers. In the original workflow: A later analysis counted about 80 million unique TCR beta chains, around 10 million shared. Produced via immunoSEQ multiplex PCR; TCRdb's table is partial and in-frame only. V, J and clone size derive from that table, while D and trimming were established from the DNA sequence. The sample yields 150,000 to 180,000 clones, about 84% seen once. Each donor was nominally healthy when sampled (though unrecorded immune exposures were likely). About this clone itself: Its matching antigen is unknown.

The chain couples TRBV25-1 to TRBJ2-7; TRBD2 aligns across 13 bases. The specimen sequenced was PBMCs. The clonotype originates from a woman aged 35 to 49 in good health and CMV-seropositive. This CDR3 reads CASSERLLAGGPHEQYF. The DNA of the CDR3 is TGTGCCAGCAGTGAACGGCTACTAGCGGGAGGGCCCCACGAGCAGTACTTC.